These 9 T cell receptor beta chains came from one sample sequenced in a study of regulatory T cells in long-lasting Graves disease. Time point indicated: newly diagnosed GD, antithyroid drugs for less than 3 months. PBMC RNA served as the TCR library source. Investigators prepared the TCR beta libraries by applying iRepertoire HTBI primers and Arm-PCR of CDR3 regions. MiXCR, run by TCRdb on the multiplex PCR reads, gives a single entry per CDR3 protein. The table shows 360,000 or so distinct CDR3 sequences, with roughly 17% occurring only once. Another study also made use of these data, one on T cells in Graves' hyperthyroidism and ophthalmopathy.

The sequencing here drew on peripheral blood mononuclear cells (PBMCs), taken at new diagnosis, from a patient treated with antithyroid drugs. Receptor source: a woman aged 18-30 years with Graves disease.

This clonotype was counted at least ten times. CDR3 sequence: CASSLERGDYNEQFF. In DNA, the CDR3 is TGCGCCAGCAGCTTGGAAAGGGGTGACTACAATGAGCAGTTCTTC. V usage is TRBV5-1 and J usage is TRBJ2-1, with D possibly TRBD1 on 5 matching bases. From germline, CDR1 is SGHRS and CDR2 YFSETQ. Trimming removed 0 bases from V and 3 bases from J, with 10 bases in between. The CDR3 loop spans 15 amino acids.

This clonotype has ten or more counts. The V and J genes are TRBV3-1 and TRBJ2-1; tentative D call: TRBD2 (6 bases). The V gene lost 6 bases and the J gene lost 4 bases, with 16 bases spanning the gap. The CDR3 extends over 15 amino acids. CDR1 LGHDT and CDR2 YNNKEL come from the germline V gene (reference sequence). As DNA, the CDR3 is TGTGCCAGCAGGCCCTCAAGCGGGTATTACAATGAGCAGTTCTTC. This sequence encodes CASRPSSGYYNEQFF.

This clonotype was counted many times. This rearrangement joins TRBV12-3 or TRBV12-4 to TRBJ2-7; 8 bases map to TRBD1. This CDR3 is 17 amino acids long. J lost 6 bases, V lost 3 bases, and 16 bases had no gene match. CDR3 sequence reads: CASSFRVGTGRTVEQYF. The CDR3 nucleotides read TGTGCCAGCAGTTTTAGAGTGGGGACAGGCCGAACGGTCGAGCAGTACTTC.

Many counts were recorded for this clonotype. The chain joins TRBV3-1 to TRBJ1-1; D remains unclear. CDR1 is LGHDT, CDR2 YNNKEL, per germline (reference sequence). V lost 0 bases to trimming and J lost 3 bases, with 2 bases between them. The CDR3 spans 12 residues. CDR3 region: CASSQEHTEAFF. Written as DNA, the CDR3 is TGTGCCAGCAGCCAAGAACACACTGAAGCTTTCTTT.

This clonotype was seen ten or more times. Written as DNA, the CDR3 is TGCAGTGCTAGCGCGGGGCCAAACACCGGGGAGCTGTTTTTT. This gives the protein CSASAGPNTGELFF. The genes are TRBV20-1 and TRBJ2-2, with a tentative D call TRBD2 (6 bases). The V and J ends lost 3 bases and 2 bases respectively, with 10 bases between them. Germline CDR1 and CDR2: DFQATT and SNEGSKA (reference sequence). The CDR3 spans 14 residues.

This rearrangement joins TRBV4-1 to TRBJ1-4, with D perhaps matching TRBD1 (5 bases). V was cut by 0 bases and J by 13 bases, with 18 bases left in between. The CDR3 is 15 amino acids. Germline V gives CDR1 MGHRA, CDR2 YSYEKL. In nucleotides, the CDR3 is TGCGCCAGCAGCCAAGAATCGTCAGGGTACGGAAGACTGTTTTTT. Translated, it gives CASSQESSGYGRLFF.

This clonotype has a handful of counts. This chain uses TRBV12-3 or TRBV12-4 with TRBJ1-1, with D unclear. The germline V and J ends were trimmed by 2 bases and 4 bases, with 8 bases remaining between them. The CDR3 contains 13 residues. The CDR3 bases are TGTGCCAGCAGTTTAAATGGGGTCACTGAAGCTTTCTTT. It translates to CASSLNGVTEAFF.

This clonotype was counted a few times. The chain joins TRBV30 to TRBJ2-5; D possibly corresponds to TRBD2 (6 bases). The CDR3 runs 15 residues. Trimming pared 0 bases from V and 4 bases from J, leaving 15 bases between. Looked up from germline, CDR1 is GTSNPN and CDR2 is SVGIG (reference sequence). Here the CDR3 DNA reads TGTGCCTGGAGTGTATCGACCGGGGGAGGAGAGACCCAGTACTTC. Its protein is CAWSVSTGGGETQYF.

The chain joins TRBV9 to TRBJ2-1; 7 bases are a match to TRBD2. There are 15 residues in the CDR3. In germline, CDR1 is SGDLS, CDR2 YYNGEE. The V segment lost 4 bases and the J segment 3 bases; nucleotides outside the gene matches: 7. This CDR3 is CASSSTGTNYNEQFF. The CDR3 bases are TGTGCCAGCAGCTCCACCGGGACTAACTACAATGAGCAGTTCTTC.